This T cell receptor beta chain originates from a study of blood T cell repertoires in COVID-19 (dated by TCRdb to about 2020). Looking at the study overall: The collaborator samples originated in the United States, Italy and Spain and spanned the acute and convalescent phases of COVID-19. The prospective study material was composed of cDNA or gDNA derived from T cells, B-cell-depleted T cells, or PBMCs. Deeply sampled blood TCRbeta repertoires from subjects exposed to, actively infected with, or recovered from COVID-19 were included in the dataset. The repertoires were released in a freely available public database intended as a resource for research on the immune response to SARS-CoV-2. The samples were drawn from the first 160 participants of the ongoing ImmuneRACE study and from 1,254 subjects provided by 6 global collaborators. Sample metadata almost always included a de-identified subject ID, COVID-19 status, age in years and sex. Where available, HLA class I and class II types were obtained from metadata supplied by the sample provider rather than from assay-based typing.

TCRbeta CDR3 regions were amplified from genomic DNA by means of the immunoSEQ Assay, a bias-controlled multiplex PCR. The study's processing was this. Nucleated cell counts per sample were estimated from amplification of reference gene primers within the assay. To quantify the absolute abundance of each unique TCRbeta CDR3 rearrangement, sequence reads were collapsed and filtered. Productive Simpson clonality was computed per sample as the square root of Simpson's diversity index over productive rearrangements. The table comes from immuneACCESS by way of TCRdb, which keeps in-frame sequences with V and J called. Part of the clones is missing from these tables; in studies checked, under half for an unresolved V gene and the rest for unknown reasons. V, J and clone size derive from that table, while D and trimming were established from the DNA sequence. The sample contains 50,000 to 65,000 clones, about 92% of them found a single time. The top ten clonotypes cover 4.6% of the sample.

Concerning this clone: Its antigen target is currently unknown. One base away there is no much larger clone; base qualities are not given.

Taken from cysteine to phenylalanine, the CDR3 has 15 residues. This entry keeps only the CDR3 DNA: 45 bases, framed from base 1. V sheds 4 bases and J sheds 0 bases, leaving 7 bases between their ends. Via the germline V gene, CDR1 is KGHSH and CDR2 LQKENI. Collaborating institutions collected whole blood in K2EDTA tubes following their own protocols. For TCRbeta analysis, collaborators shipped samples in one of three forms: frozen whole blood, isolated PBMCs, or DNA extracted from either of those sample types. Overall study outcomes, separate from this receptor: Clinical and demographic metadata were provided uncurated, with the amount varying by source and participant.

Sequenced: peripheral blood. This chain joins TRBV18 to TRBJ2-6, with a weak D call of TRBD1 (6 bases match). This receptor was taken from a man aged 45-65 years with active COVID-19. The encoded CDR3 is CASSRQASGANVLTF. The DNA reads TGTGCCAGCTCACGACAGGCCTCTGGGGCCAACGTCCTGACTTTC.